Described below is a single TCR beta chain sequence and its context. This sample is part of a study of tumor-infiltrating lymphocytes in primary liver carcinoma. At the level of the study: Ages ranged from 30 to 69, with HCC or mixed HCC-cholangiocarcinoma.

Extraction also yielded germline DNA, while blood RNA was obtained from unsorted whole blood. There were only treatment-naive patients, all with chronic HBV infection. Starting material of 400 to 600 ng total RNA yielded TCR beta cDNA via a constant-region primer. Slightly modified ARM-PCR with three nested multiplex PCR rounds yielded TCR beta libraries. TCRdb re-derived calls from the multiplex PCR reads in MiXCR, one entry per CDR3 protein. The sample consists of around 170,000 distinct CDR3 sequences, 60% of them appearing once. The sequence derives from a man aged 40-49 years with primary liver carcinoma and hepatitis B virus infection. Sequenced sample: peripheral blood.

The CDR3 reads CASINPSSGRRGEQYF. DNA of the CDR3: TGTGCCAGCATCAACCCCTCTAGCGGGAGGAGGGGAGAGCAGTACTTC. The chain is built from TRBV4-2 and TRBJ2-7; 11 bases are a match to TRBD2. V shed 7 bases and J 7 bases; nucleotides not matched to a gene: 15. The germline V gene encodes CDR1 LGHNA and CDR2 YNFKEQ. The CDR3 contains 16 residues.